This TCR beta chain is from a study of blood T cells in healthy people across ages. Findings and limits, study-wide: A roughly linear fall in TCR beta diversity per million T cells was seen with increasing age.

There are 15 residues in the CDR3. Germline V gives CDR1 LGHDT, CDR2 YNNKEL (reference sequence). Notes on this clonotype: Antigen specificity is unknown.

The authors ran a second PCR of 7 to 11 cycles using a sample-barcoded 5' primer and a J-beta primer mix. TCRdb ran MiXCR on the 5' RACE reads and lists one entry per CDR3 protein. This sample has about 640,000 distinct CDR3 sequences, with under 65% found just once. Sequences were obtained from blood. This clonotype was obtained from a man aged 55 to 70 in good health. V is TRBV3-1 and J is TRBJ2-4; TRBD1 matches 7 bases. The end of the DNA aligns better with TRBJ2-7, so the J call may be wrong. In DNA form, the CDR3 reads TGTGCCAGCAGCCAAAGCCACAGGGGTTCCTACGAGCAGTACTTC. Amino acid sequence: CASSQSHRGSYEQYF.